Below, 11 T cell receptor beta chains from the same sample are listed, as sequenced in a study of HIV-infected patients and healthy controls (dated by TCRdb to the mid-2010s). Since whole blood was used without any cell fractionation, the repertoire reflected all peripheral T cells in unsorted form. The method was 5' RACE. Instrument on record: Illumina MiSeq. Approximately 0.5 ug RNA was reverse transcribed with SuperScript III using primers against the alpha and beta constant regions. Separate alpha and beta chain libraries were made by chain-specific third strand synthesis with multiplexing indices. Using fastp trimming at Q25 and MiXCR clonotype assembly, TCRdb reanalyzed the public sequencing data and kept in-frame beta chains. CDR3 protein duplicates are merged, each entry listing the most common genes and DNA. This sample holds about 7,800 distinct CDR3 sequences; 5.5% to 7% were observed only once. The top ten constitute 20% to 25% of the sample.

Sequencing was performed on blood, taken before antiretroviral therapy. These receptors originate from an adult with HIV infection.

The chain recombines TRBV4-1 with TRBJ2-3; D is perhaps TRBD1 (6 bases). CDR3 length: 16 amino acids. Germline V gene sequence: CDR1 MGHRA, CDR2 YSYEKL. V was cut by 1 base and J by 2 bases, with 13 bases left in between. The CDR3 coding sequence is TGCGCCAGCAGCCAAGGGAGCAGGGGACCCACAGATACGCAGTATTTT. Its translation: CASSQGSRGPTDTQYF.

This clonotype was recorded at least ten times. The V and J genes are TRBV19 and TRBJ1-5; 7 nucleotides match TRBD1. The germline V gene has CDR1 LNHDA and CDR2 SQIVND (reference sequence). Germline trimming cut 6 bases from V and 1 base from J; bases unmatched to any gene: 3. This CDR3 has 14 residues. The CDR3 nucleotides read TGTGCCAGTAGATGGGGACAGAGCAATCAGCCCCAGCATTTT. Its translation: CASRWGQSNQPQHF.

Many counts were recorded for this clonotype. The chain has TRBV7-9 and TRBJ2-3; no reliable D call. Germline V lookup: CDR1 SEHNR, CDR2 FQNEAQ (reference sequence). V was pared by 5 bases and J by 3 bases, with 9 bases between. The CDR3 runs to 13 residues. Written as DNA, the CDR3 is TGTGCCAGCAGCCCGTCTAGAACAGATACGCAGTATTTT. The encoded protein is CASSPSRTDTQYF.

This clonotype was seen ten or more times. The rearrangement joins TRBV6-1 to TRBJ2-3; D assignment may be TRBD1 or TRBD2 (5 bases each). The germline V gene has CDR1 MNHNS and CDR2 SASEGT. Trimming left V 2 bases short and J 2 bases short, with 14 bases between. There are 16 residues in the CDR3. CDR3 sequence reads: CASSERIRGDTDTQYF. CDR3 DNA: TGTGCCAGCAGTGAAAGGATCCGAGGGGACACAGATACGCAGTATTTT.

This clonotype is labeled medium-sized. This sequence joins TRBV29-1 and TRBJ1-1; unclear D gene. V lost 4 bases to trimming and J lost 1 base, with 4 bases between them. Per the germline V gene, CDR1 is SQVTM and CDR2 is ANQGSEA. The CDR3 is made up of 11 amino acids. Here the CDR3 DNA reads TGCAGCGTTGCAGAGAACACTGAAGCTTTCTTT. Its translation is CSVAENTEAFF.

The sample holds many counts of this clonotype. This chain joins TRBV6-5 and TRBJ1-2; D possibly corresponds to TRBD1 (5 bases). V was trimmed by 1 base and J by 5 bases, leaving 14 bases between them. Germline loops: CDR1 MNHEY, CDR2 SVGAGI. The CDR3 has 15 amino acids. The CDR3 here is CASSYYTGSNYGYTF. The CDR3 DNA is TGTGCCAGCAGTTACTATACAGGTTCCAATTATGGCTACACCTTC.

This clonotype has a count of ten or more. The rearrangement joins TRBV29-1 to TRBJ1-2; 7 bases fit TRBD1. The CDR3 length is 13 residues. Germline trimming cut 0 bases from V and 8 bases from J; bases unmatched to any gene: 6. Per germline, CDR1 SQVTM and CDR2 ANQGSEA. CDR3 in DNA: TGCAGCGTTGAAGATGGCAGGGGGGACGGCTACACCTTC. This encodes CSVEDGRGDGYTF.

This clonotype is labeled as medium-sized. The V call is TRBV6-2 or TRBV6-3, the J call TRBJ2-1, with D maybe TRBD1 (5 bases). The CDR3 has 17 amino acids. Per the germline V gene, CDR1 is MNHEY and CDR2 is SVGEGT. V lost 7 bases and J 3 bases, leaving 22 bases between the germline ends. The CDR3 sequence: CASNKVPSDGHYNEQFF. CDR3 nucleotide sequence: TGTGCCAGCAACAAAGTCCCGTCGGACGGACACTACAATGAGCAGTTCTTC.

This clonotype is labeled as medium-sized. The V and J genes are TRBV6-2 or TRBV6-3 and TRBJ1-5; D is ambiguous. Germline CDR1 and CDR2: MNHEY and SVGEGT. Trimming pared 2 bases from V and 6 bases from J, leaving 8 bases between. This CDR3 is built from 13 residues. For the CDR3, the DNA is TGTGCCAGCAGTTACCCCCCTCCTCAGCCCCAGCATTTT. The encoded protein is CASSYPPPQPQHF.

This clonotype occurred many times. CDR3 amino acids: CASSLDRGNTEAFF. The DNA for the CDR3 is TGCGCCAGCAGCTTGGACAGGGGGAACACTGAAGCTTTCTTT. This sequence joins TRBV5-1 and TRBJ1-1; the match to TRBD1 covers 7 bases. This CDR3 is built from 14 residues. Germline V gene lookup returns CDR1 SGHRS and CDR2 YFSETQ. With 0 bases clipped from V and 1 base from J, the junction kept 0 bases outside the gene matches.

This clonotype came up a few times. The chain combines TRBV24-1 with TRBJ2-3; D ambiguous. V shed 4 bases and J shed 2 bases, with 3 bases lying between them. Germline V gene data show CDR1 as KGHDR and CDR2 as SFDVKD. This CDR3 spans 12 amino acids. This CDR3 reads CATSDITDTQYF. The CDR3 DNA is TGTGCCACCAGTGACATCACAGATACGCAGTATTTT.